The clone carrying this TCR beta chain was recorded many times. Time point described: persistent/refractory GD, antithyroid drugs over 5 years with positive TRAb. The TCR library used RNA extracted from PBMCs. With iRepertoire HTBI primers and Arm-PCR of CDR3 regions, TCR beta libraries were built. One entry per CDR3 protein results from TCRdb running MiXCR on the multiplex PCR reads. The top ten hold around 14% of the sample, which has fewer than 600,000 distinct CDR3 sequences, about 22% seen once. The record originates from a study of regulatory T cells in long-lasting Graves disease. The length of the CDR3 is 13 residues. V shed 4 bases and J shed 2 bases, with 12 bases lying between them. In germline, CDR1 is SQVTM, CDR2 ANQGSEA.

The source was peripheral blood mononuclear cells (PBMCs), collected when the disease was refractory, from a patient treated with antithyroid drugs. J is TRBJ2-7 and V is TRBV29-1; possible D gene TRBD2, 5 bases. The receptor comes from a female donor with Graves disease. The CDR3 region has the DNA TGCAGCGTTGGACCCAGCGGCACCTACGAGCAGTACTTC. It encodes CSVGPSGTYEQYF.